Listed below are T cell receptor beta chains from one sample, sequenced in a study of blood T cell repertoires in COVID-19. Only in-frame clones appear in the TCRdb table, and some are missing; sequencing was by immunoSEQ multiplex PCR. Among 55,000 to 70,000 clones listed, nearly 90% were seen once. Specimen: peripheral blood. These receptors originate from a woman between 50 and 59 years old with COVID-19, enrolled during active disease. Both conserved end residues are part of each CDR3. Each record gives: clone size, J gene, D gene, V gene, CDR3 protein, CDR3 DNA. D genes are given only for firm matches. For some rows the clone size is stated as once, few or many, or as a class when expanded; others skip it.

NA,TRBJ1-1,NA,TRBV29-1,CSVEVGGNTEAFF,TGCAGCGTTGAGGTGGGAGGGAACACTGAAGCTTTCTTT
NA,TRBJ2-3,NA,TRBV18,CASSPSTVTDTQYF,TGTGCCAGCTCGCCTAGTACCGTCACAGATACGCAGTATTTT
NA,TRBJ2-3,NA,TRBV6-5,CASSGRGPTDTQYF,TGTGCCAGCAGCGGCAGGGGCCCCACAGATACGCAGTATTTT
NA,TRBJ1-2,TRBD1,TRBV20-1,CSASQGALGPGYTF,TGCAGTGCTAGTCAGGGGGCGCTGGGCCCTGGCTACACCTTC
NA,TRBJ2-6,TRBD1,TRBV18,CASAGTGSSGANVLTF,TGTGCCAGCGCCGGGACAGGGAGTTCTGGGGCCAACGTCCTGACTTTC
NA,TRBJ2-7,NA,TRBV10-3,CAISESEGRGYEQYF,TGTGCCATCAGTGAGTCTGAGGGAAGAGGATACGAGCAGTACTTC
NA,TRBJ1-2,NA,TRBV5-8,CASSLGSNYGYTF,TGTGCCAGCAGCCTCGGGTCGAACTATGGCTACACCTTC
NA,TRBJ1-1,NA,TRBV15,CATSRAGIQTEAFF,TGTGCCACCAGCAGAGCAGGTATCCAGACTGAAGCTTTCTTT
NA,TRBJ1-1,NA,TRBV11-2,CASSSGQHVTEAFF,TGTGCCAGCAGCTCCGGACAGCACGTCACTGAAGCTTTCTTT
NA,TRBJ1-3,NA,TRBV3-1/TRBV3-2,CASSQTGSSGNTIYF,TGTGCCAGCAGCCAAACTGGGAGCTCTGGAAACACCATATATTTT
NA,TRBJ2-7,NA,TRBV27,CASSLSPTQTYEQYF,TGTGCCAGCAGTTTATCCCCGACACAAACCTACGAGCAGTACTTC
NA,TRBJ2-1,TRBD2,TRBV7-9,CASSSRTSGTSPDEQFF,TGTGCCAGCAGCTCCCGGACTAGCGGGACCTCACCGGATGAGCAGTTCTTC
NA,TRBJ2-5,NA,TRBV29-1,CSAESGHGVQETQYF,TGCAGCGCGGAATCGGGACACGGAGTCCAAGAGACCCAGTACTTC
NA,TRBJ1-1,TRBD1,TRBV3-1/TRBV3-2,CASSQDKGGVVEAFF,TGTGCCAGCAGCCAAGACAAAGGGGGCGTGGTTGAAGCTTTCTTT
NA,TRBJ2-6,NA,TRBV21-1,CASSNGQGAASFSGANVLTF,TGTGCCAGCAGCAATGGACAGGGGGCGGCGTCTTTCTCTGGGGCCAACGTCCTGACTTTC
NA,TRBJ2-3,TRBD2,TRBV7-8,CASSGLAVSTDTQYF,TGTGCCAGCAGCGGACTAGCGGTTAGCACAGATACGCAGTATTTT
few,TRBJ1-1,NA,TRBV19,CASSIEYDSGKAFF,TGTGCCAGTAGTATAGAATACGATTCGGGAAAAGCTTTCTTT
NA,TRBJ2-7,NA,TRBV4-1,CASSRSGDNEQYF,TGCGCCAGCAGCCGCAGCGGGGACAACGAGCAGTACTTC
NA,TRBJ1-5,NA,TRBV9,CASSLREAGSSFGYQPQHF,TGTGCCAGCAGCCTAAGAGAAGCCGGGTCCTCTTTCGGGTATCAGCCCCAGCATTTT
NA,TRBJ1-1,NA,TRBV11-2,CASSLRGLNTEAFF,TGTGCCAGCAGCTTAAGAGGGCTGAACACTGAAGCTTTCTTT
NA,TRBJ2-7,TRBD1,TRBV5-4,CASSLEGQGRHEQYF,TGTGCCAGCAGCTTGGAGGGACAGGGGCGGCACGAGCAGTACTTC
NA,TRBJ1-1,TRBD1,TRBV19,CASKRQGIVAEAFF,TGTGCCAGCAAACGACAGGGAATCGTTGCTGAAGCTTTCTTT
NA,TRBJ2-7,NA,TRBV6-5,CASSYLRDPSYEQYF,TGTGCCAGCAGTTATTTGAGGGATCCGTCCTACGAGCAGTACTTC
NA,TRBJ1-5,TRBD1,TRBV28,CASSPGTGLGNQPQHF,TGTGCCAGCAGTCCAGGGACAGGGTTGGGCAATCAGCCCCAGCATTTT
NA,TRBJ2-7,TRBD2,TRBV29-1,CSVEDKEDEETSGRIYEQYF,TGCAGCGTTGAAGATAAGGAGGACGAGGAAACTAGCGGGAGAATCTACGAGCAGTACTTC
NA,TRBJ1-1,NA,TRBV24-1,CATSEGGRKAFF,TGTGCCACCAGTGAGGGGGGGCGGAAGGCTTTCTTT
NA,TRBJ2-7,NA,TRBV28,CASSLAVGATQYF,TGTGCCAGCAGTTTGGCGGTGGGAGCGACGCAGTACTTC
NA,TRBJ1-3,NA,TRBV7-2,CASSVAGSPSGNTIYF,TGTGCCAGCAGCGTAGCCGGGAGCCCCTCTGGAAACACCATATATTTT
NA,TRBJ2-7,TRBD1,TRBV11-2,CASKMDRPSYEQYF,TGTGCCAGCAAAATGGACAGGCCGAGCTACGAGCAGTACTTC
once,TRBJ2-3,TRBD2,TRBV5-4,CASSLGGSGGTDTQYF,TGTGCCAGCAGCTTGGGTGGGAGCGGGGGCACAGATACGCAGTATTTT
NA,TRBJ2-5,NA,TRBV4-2,CASSPYPLGSPGETQYF,TGTGCCAGCAGCCCCTACCCCCTCGGGAGTCCGGGGGAGACCCAGTACTTC
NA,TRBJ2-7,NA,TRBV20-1,CSASRGASEQYF,TGCAGTGCTAGTAGGGGTGCGAGCGAGCAGTACTTC
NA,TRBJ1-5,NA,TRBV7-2,CASSLKGGSGTVLYQPQHF,TGTGCCAGCAGCTTAAAGGGCGGGAGTGGGACGGTCCTTTATCAGCCCCAGCATTTT
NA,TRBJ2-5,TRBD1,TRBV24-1,CATSGQDLAYQETQYF,TGTGCCACCAGCGGACAGGATTTGGCCTACCAAGAGACCCAGTACTTC
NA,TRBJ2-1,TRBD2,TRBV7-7,CASSFWRVWLAEYNEQFF,TGTGCTAGCAGCTTTTGGAGGGTTTGGCTAGCGGAGTACAATGAGCAGTTCTTC
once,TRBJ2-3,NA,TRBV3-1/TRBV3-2,CASSQIVSGYTDTQYF,TGTGCCAGCAGCCAAATCGTTAGCGGTTACACAGATACGCAGTATTTT
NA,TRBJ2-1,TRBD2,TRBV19,CASSRGAYNEQFF,TGTGCCAGTAGTCGGGGGGCCTACAATGAGCAGTTCTTC
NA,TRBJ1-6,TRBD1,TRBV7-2,CASSVGDSHSPLHF,TGTGCCAGCAGCGTTGGGGACAGTCATTCACCCCTCCACTTT
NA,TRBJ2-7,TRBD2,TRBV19,CASRDPGTSGYEQYF,TGTGCCAGTAGAGACCCCGGGACTAGCGGTTACGAGCAGTACTTC
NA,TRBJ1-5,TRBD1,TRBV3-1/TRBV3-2,CASSQGRSGTGGIWNQPQHF,TGTGCCAGCAGCCAAGGGCGTTCCGGGACAGGGGGGATTTGGAATCAGCCCCAGCATTTT
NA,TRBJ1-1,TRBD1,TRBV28,CASSLNRGGTEAFF,TGTGCCAGCAGTCTCAACAGGGGAGGTACTGAAGCTTTCTTT
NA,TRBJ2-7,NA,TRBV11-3,CASSLGGPAYEQYF,TGTGCCAGCAGCTTAGGAGGGCCCGCCTACGAGCAGTACTTC
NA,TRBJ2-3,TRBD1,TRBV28,CASSFPSDGQGGRDTQYF,TGTGCCAGCAGTTTCCCAAGCGATGGACAGGGAGGAAGAGATACGCAGTATTTT
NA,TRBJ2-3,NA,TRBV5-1,CASRASGITDTQYF,TGCGCCAGCAGAGCGAGCGGCATCACAGATACGCAGTATTTT
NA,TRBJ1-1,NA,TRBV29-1,CSVRQVGAEAFF,TGCAGCGTTCGACAGGTAGGAGCTGAAGCTTTCTTT
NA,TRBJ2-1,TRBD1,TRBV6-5,CASKVDRAPYNEQFF,TGTGCCAGCAAGGTGGACAGGGCACCCTACAATGAGCAGTTCTTC
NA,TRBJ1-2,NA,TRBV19,CASSRTVINYGYTF,TGTGCCAGTAGTAGGACAGTGATTAACTATGGCTACACCTTC
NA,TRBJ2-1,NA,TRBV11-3,CASSFRGEQFF,TGTGCCAGCAGCTTTAGAGGTGAGCAGTTCTTC
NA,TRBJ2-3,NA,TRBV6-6,CASSRTAEDTDTQYF,TGTGCCAGCAGCCGAACAGCGGAAGACACAGATACGCAGTATTTT
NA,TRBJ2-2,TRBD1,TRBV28,CASSRDSRVTGELFF,TGTGCCAGCAGCCGGGACAGCCGAGTCACCGGGGAGCTGTTTTTT